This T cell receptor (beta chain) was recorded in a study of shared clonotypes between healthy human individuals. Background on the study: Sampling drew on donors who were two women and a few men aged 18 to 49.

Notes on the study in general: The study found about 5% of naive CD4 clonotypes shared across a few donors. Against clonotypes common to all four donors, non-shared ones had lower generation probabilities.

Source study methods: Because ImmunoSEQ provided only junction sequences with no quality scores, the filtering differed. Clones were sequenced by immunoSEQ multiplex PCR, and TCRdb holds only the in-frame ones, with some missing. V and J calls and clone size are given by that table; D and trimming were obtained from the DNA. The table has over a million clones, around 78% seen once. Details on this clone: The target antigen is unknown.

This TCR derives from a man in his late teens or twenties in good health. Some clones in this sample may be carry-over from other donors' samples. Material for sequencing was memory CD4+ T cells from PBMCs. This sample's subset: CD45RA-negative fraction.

This CDR3 is CASSGTGKGGYTF. As DNA, the CDR3 is TGTGCCAGCAGTGGGACAGGGAAGGGTGGCTACACCTTC. The rearrangement links TRBV2 to TRBJ1-2; TRBD1 matches at 8 bases. The length of the CDR3 is 13 residues. V dropped 4 bases and J dropped 7; count of bases not matched to a gene: 5. Germline-derived CDR1 and CDR2 are SNHLY and FYNNEI.